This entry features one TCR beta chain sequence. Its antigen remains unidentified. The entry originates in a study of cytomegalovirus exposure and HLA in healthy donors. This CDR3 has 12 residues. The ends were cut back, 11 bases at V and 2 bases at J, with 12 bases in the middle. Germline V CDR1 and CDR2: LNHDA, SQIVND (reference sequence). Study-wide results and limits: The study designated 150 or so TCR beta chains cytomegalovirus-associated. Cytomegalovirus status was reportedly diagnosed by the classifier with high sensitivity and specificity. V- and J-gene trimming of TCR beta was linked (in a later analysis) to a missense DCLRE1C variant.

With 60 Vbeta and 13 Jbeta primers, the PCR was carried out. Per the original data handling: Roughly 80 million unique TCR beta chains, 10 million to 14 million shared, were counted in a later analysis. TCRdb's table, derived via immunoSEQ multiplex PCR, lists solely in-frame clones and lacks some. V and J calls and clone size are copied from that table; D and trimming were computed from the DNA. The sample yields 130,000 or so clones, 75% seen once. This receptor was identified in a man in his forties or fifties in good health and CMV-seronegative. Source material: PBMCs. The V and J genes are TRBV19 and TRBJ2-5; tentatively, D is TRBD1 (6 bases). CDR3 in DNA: TGTGCCGGTATGGACAGTCAAGAGACCCAGTACTTC. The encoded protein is CAGMDSQETQYF.